This T cell receptor beta chain was sequenced in a study of response to subunit inactivated influenza vaccine. TCRdb fed the RT-PCR reads into MiXCR, producing one record per CDR3 protein. Of around 200,000 distinct CDR3 sequences listed, less than 15% are singletons. Germline CDR1 MNHEY, CDR2 SMNVEV (reference sequence). The CDR3 is 18 residues long. Trimming at V came to 7 bases and at J to 0 bases, leaving 10 bases not matched to a gene. These records were also assigned to another study, of T cells expressing NK-cell markers. This second study notes: A 5'RACE template switching approach incorporating UMIs was used to make TCR beta cDNA.

Here the sequenced sample was CD8+ T cells sorted from PBMCs, taken approximately 13 days after vaccination. The chain recombines TRBV27 with TRBJ2-3; 13 nucleotides line up with TRBD2. This TCR was recovered from a middle-aged man who received an inactivated influenza vaccine. The CDR3 loop reads CASKLAGGPTSSTDTQYF. The CDR3 DNA is TGTGCCAGCAAACTAGCGGGGGGGCCAACCTCTAGCACAGATACGCAGTATTTT.